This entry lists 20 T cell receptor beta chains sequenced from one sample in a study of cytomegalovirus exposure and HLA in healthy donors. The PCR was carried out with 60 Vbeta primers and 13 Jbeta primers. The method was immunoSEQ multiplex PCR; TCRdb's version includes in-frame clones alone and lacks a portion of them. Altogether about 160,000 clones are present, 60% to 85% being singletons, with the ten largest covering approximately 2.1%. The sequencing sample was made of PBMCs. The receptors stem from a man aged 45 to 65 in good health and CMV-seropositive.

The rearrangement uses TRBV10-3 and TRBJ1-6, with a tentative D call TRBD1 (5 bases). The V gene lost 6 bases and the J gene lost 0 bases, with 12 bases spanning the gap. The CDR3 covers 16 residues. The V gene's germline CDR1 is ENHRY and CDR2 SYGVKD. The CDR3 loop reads CAISEARGSYNSPLHF. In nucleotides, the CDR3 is TGTGCCATCAGCGAGGCAAGGGGCTCCTATAATTCACCCCTCCACTTT.

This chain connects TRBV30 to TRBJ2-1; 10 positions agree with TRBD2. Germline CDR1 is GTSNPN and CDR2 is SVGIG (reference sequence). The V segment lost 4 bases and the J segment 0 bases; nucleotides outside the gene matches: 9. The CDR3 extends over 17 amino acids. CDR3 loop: CAWNQRGGLSSYNEQFF. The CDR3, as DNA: TGTGCCTGGAACCAGCGGGGGGGCTTAAGCTCCTACAATGAGCAGTTCTTC. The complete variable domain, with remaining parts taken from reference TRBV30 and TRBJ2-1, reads SQTIHQWPATLVQPVGSPLSLECTVEGTSNPNLYWYRQAAGRGLQLLFYSVGIGQISSEVPQNLSASRPQDRQFILSSKKLLLSDSGFYLCAWNQRGGLSSYNEQFFGPGTRLTVL.

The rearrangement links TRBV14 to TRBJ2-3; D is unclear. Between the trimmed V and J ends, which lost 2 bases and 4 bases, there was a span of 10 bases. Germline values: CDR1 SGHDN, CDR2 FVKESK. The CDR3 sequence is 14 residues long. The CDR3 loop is CASSQRRSADTQYF. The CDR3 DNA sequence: TGTGCCAGCAGCCAAAGGCGGTCAGCAGATACGCAGTATTTT.

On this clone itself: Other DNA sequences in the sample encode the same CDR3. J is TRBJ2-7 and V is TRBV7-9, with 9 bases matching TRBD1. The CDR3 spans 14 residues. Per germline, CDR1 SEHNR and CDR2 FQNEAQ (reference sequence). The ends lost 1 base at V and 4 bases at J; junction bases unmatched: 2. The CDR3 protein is CASSLGQGGYEQYF. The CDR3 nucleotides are TGTGCCAGCAGCTTAGGACAGGGGGGATACGAGCAGTACTTC.

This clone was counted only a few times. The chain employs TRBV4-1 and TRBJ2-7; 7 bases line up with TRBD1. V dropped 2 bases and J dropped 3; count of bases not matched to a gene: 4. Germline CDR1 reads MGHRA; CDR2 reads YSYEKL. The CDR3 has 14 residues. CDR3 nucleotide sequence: TGCGCCAGCAGCCAACCGGACAGGTTCTACGAGCAGTACTTC. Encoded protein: CASSQPDRFYEQYF.

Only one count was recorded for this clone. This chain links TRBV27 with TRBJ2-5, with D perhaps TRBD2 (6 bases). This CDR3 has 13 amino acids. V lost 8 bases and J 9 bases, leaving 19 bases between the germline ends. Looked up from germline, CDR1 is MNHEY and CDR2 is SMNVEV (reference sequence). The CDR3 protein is CASSGEGWGAQYF. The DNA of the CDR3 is TGTGCCAGCTCCGGAGAGGGGTGGGGGGCCCAGTACTTC.

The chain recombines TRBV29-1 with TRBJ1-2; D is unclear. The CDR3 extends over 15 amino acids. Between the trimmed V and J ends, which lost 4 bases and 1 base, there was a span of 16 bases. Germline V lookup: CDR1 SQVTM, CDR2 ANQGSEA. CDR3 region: CSVVAGWEGNYGYTF. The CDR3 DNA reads TGCAGCGTTGTAGCAGGTTGGGAGGGTAACTATGGCTACACCTTC.

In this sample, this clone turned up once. The CDR3 bases are TGTGCCAGCAGCCAAGATGTAAACCAAGAGACCCAGTACTTC. It translates to CASSQDVNQETQYF. This rearrangement joins TRBV4-2 to TRBJ2-5, with D uncertain. Germline V gene sequence: CDR1 LGHNA, CDR2 YNFKEQ. V was pared by 0 bases and J by 0 bases, with 5 bases between. The CDR3 spans 14 residues.

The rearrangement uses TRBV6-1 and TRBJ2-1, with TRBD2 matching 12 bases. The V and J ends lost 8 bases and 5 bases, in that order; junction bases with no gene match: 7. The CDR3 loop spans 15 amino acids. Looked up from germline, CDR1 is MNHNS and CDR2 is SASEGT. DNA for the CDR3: TGTGCCAGCCTCAAGGGACTAGCGGGTGACAATGAGCAGTTCTTC. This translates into CASLKGLAGDNEQFF.

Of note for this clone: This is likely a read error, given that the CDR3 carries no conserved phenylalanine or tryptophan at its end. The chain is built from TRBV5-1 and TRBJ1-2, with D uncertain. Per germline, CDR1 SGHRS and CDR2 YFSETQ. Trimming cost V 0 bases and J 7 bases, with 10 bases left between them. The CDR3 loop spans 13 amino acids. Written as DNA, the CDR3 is TGCGCCAGCAGCTTGGACCTGGGAGTTGGCTACACCCTC. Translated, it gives CASSLDLGVGYTL.

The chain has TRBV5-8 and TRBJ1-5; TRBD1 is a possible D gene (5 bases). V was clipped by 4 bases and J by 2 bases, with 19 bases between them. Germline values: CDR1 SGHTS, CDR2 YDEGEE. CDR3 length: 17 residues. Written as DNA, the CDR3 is TGTGCCAGCAGCGAGGTGCGTGGGGGGTATGGCAATCAGCCCCAGCATTTT. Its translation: CASSEVRGGYGNQPQHF.

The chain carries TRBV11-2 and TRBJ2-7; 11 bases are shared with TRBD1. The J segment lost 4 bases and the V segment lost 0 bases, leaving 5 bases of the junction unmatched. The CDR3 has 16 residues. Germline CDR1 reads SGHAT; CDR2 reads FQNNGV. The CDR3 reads CASSLEGQGAFYEQYF. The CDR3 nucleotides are TGTGCCAGCAGCTTAGAAGGACAGGGGGCTTTTTACGAGCAGTACTTC.

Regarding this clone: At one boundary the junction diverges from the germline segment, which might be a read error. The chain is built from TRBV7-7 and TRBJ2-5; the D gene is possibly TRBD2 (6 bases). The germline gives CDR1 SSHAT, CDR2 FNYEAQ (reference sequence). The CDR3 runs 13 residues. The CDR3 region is CASSLGTVETQYF. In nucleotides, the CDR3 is TGTGCTAGCAGCCTCGGGACTGTCGAGACCCAGTACTTC.

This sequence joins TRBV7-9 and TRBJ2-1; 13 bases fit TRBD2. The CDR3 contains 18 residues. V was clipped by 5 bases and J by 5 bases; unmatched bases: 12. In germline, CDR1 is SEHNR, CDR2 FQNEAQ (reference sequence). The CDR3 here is CASSLVPGLAGPDNEQFF. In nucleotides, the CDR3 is TGTGCCAGCAGCCTGGTCCCGGGACTAGCGGGGCCAGACAATGAGCAGTTCTTC.

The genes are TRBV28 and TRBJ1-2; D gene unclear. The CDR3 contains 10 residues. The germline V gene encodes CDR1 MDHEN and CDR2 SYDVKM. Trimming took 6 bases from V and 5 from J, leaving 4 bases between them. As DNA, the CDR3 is TGTGCCAGCAGCCTTTATGGCTACACCTTC. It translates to CASSLYGYTF.

The CDR3 coding sequence is TGTGCCAGCAGCGTCCTCCCTCAGGGCTACGAGCAGTACTTC. Protein: CASSVLPQGYEQYF. The rearrangement links TRBV9 to TRBJ2-7, with D perhaps TRBD1 (5 bases). The CDR3 covers 14 residues. Trimming took off 2 bases at V and 3 bases at J, with 12 bases between the two ends. Germline CDR1 is SGDLS and CDR2 is YYNGEE.

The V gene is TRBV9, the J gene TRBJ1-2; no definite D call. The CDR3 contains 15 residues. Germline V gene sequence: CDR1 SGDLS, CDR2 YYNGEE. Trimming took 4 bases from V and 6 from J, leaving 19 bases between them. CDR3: CASSPTGFPRDGYTF. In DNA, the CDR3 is TGTGCCAGCAGCCCGACGGGGTTCCCAAGGGATGGCTACACCTTC.

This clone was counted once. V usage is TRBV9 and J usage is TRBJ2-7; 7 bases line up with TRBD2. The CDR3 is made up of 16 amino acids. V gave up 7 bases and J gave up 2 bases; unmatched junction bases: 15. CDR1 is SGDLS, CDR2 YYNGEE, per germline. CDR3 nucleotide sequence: TGTGCCAGCGGCCCACATGCTCCTAGCGGTACCTACGAGCAGTACTTC. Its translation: CASGPHAPSGTYEQYF.

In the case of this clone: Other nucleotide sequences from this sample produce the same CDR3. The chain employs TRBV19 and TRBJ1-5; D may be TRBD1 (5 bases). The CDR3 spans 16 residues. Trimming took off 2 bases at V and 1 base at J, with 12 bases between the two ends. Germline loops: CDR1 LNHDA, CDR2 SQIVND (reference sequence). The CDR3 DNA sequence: TGTGCCAGTAGTATACGACCCCCAGGGAGCAATCAGCCCCAGCATTTT. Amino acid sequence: CASSIRPPGSNQPQHF.

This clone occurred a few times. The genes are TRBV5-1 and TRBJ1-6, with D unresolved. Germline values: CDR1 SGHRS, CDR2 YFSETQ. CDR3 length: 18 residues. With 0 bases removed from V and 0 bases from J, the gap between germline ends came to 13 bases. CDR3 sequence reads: CASSLGIAGSSYNSPLHF. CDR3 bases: TGCGCCAGCAGCTTGGGCATAGCCGGTAGCTCCTATAATTCACCCCTCCACTTT.